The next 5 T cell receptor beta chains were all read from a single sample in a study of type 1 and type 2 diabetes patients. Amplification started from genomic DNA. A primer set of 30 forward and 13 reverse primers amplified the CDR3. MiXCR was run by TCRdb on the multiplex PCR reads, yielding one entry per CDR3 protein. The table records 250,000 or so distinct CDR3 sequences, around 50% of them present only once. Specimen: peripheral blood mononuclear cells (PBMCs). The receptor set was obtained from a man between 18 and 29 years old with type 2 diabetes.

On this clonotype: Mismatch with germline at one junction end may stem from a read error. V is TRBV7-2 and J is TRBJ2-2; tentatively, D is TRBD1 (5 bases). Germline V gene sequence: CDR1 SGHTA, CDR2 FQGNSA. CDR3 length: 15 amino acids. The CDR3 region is CACSLGQGNTGELFF. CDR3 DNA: TGTGCCTGCAGCTTAGGGCAGGGGAACACCGGGGAGCTGTTTTTT.

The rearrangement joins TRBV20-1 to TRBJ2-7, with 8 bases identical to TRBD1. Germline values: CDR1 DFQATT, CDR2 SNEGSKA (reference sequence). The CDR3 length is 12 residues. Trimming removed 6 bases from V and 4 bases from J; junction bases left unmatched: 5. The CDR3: CSARGQEYEQYF. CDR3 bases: TGCAGTGCCCGGGGACAGGAATACGAGCAGTACTTC.

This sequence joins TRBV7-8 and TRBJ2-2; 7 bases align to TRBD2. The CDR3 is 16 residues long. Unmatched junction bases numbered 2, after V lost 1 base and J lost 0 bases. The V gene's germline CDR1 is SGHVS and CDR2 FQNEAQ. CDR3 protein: CASSLVAGSNTGELFF. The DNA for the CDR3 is TGTGCCAGCAGCTTAGTAGCGGGCTCGAACACCGGGGAGCTGTTTTTT.

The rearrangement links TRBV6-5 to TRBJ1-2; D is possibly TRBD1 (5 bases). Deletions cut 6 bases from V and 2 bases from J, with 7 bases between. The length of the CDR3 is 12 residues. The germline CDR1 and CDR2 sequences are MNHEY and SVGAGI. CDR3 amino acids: CASRTVNYGYTF. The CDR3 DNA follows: TGTGCCAGCAGGACAGTAAACTATGGCTACACCTTC.

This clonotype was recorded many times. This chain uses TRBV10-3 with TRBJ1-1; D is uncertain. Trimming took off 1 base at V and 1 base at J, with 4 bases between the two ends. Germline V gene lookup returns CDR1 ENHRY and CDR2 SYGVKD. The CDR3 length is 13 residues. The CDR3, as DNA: TGTGCCATCAGTGAGTGGGGGAACACTGAAGCTTTCTTT. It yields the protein CAISEWGNTEAFF.